This note documents a single T cell receptor (beta chain) sequence. Its antigen is still unknown. Method: immunoSEQ multiplex PCR; TCRdb's copy keeps in-frame clones and lacks some. The data show about half a million clones, around four fifths seen once. The data originate from a study of shared clonotypes between healthy human individuals. Study-wide results and limits: Among donors, sharing of clonotypes was expected to be affected by sequencing depth.

The V end lost 5 bases, the J end lost 4 bases, and 18 bases lay between the germline ends. This CDR3 spans 15 amino acids. Germline V CDR1 and CDR2: SGHTA, FQGTGA. The sequence derives from a woman between 40 and 50 years old in good health. Some clones in this sample may be carry-over from other donors' samples. This chain uses TRBV7-3 with TRBJ2-7, with D tentatively TRBD2 (6 bases). Sequenced: PBMCs. The CDR3 DNA is TGTGCCAGCAGCCCGGCGGGGAGAATAGGGTACGAGCAGTACTTC. The encoded protein is CASSPAGRIGYEQYF.